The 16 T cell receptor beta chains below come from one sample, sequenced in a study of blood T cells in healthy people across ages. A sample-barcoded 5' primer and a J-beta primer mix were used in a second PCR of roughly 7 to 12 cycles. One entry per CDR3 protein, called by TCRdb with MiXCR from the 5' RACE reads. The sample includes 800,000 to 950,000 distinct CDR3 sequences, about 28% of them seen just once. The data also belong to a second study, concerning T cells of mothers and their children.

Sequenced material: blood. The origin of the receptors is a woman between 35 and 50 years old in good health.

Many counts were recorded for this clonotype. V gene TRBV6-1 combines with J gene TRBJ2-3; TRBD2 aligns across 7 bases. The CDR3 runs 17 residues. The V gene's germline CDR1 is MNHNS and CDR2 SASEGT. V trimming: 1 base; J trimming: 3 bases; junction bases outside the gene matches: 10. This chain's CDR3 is CASSEGRRGKRTDTQYF. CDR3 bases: TGTGCCAGCAGTGAAGGTCGGCGGGGGAAAAGAACAGATACGCAGTATTTT.

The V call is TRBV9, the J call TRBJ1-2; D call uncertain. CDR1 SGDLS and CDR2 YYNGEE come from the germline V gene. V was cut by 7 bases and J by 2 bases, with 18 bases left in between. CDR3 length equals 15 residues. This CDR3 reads CASAPDTRINYGYTF. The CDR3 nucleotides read TGTGCCAGCGCCCCCGACACGCGCATCAACTATGGCTACACCTTC.

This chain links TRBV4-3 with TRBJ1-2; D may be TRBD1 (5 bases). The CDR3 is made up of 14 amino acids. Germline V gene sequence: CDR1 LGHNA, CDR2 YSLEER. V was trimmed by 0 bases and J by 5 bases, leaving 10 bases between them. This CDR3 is CASSQEQEAYGYTF. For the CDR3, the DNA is TGCGCCAGCAGCCAAGAACAGGAGGCGTATGGCTACACCTTC.

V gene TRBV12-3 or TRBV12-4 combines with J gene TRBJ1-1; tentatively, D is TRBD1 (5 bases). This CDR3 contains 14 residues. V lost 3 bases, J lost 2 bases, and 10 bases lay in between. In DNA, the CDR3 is TGTGCCAGCAGTTTTGGGGACGGAAACACTGAAGCTTTCTTT. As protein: CASSFGDGNTEAFF.

The CDR3 reads CASGVGTGGYEQYF. Written as DNA, the CDR3 is TGTGCCAGCGGAGTAGGGACAGGGGGCTACGAGCAGTACTTC. The rearrangement links TRBV28 to TRBJ2-7, with 11 bases lining up with TRBD1. The CDR3 is 14 amino acids. Germline CDR1 reads MDHEN; CDR2 reads SYDVKM. Trimming at V came to 8 bases and at J to 3 bases, leaving 6 bases not matched to a gene.

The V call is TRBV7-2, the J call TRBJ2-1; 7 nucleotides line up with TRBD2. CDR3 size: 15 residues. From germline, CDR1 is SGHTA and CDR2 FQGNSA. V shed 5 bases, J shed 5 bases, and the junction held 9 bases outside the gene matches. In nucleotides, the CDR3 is TGTGCCAGCAGCAATGGGAGGGGAGAGAACAATGAGCAGTTCTTC. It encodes CASSNGRGENNEQFF.

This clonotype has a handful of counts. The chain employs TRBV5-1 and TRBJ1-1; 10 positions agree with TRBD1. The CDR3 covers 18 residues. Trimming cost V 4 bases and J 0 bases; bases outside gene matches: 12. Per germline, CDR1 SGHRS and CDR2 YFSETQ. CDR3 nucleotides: TGCGCCAGCAGCCCCATCGCGGACAGGGGGGGAATGAACACTGAAGCTTTCTTT. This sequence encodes CASSPIADRGGMNTEAFF.

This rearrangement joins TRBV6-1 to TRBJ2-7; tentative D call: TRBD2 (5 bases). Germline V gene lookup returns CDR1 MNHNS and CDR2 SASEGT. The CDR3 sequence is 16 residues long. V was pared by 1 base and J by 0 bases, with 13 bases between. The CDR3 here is CASSEEVGVSSYEQYF. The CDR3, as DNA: TGTGCCAGCAGTGAAGAGGTCGGGGTGTCCTCCTACGAGCAGTACTTC.

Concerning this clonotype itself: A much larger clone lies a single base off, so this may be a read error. The DNA of the CDR3 is TGTGCCGGCAGCTCTGCTTTGGGGTACGAGCAGTACTTC. This codes for CAGSSALGYEQYF. The rearrangement joins TRBV7-2 to TRBJ2-7; D call uncertain. The CDR3 contains 13 residues. Per germline, CDR1 SGHTA and CDR2 FQGNSA.

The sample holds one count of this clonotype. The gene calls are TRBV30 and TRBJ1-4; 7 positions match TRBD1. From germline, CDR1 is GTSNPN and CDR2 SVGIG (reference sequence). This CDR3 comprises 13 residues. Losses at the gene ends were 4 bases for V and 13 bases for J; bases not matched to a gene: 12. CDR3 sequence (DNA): TGTGCCTGGACCGGGACAGCACCCGAGGGACTGTTTTTT. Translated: CAWTGTAPEGLFF.

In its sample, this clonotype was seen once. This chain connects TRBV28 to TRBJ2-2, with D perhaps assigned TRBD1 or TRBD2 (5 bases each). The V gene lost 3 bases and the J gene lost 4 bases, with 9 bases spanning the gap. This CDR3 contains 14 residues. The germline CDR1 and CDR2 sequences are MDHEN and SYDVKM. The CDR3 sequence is CASSFRGVTGELFF. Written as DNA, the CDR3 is TGTGCCAGCAGTTTTCGAGGGGTCACCGGGGAGCTGTTTTTT. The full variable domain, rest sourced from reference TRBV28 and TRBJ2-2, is DVKVTQSSRYLVKRTGEKVFLECVQDMDHENMFWYRQDPGLGLRLIYFSYDVKMKEKGDIPEGYSVSREKKERFSLILESASTNQTSMYLCASSFRGVTGELFFGEGSRLTVL.

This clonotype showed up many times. DNA of the CDR3: TGCAGCGTTGCGGGCCCGACAGGGTCTAGCACAGATACGCAGTATTTT. As protein: CSVAGPTGSSTDTQYF. This sequence joins TRBV29-1 and TRBJ2-3; 7 nucleotides line up with TRBD1. V shed 4 bases and J 0 bases; nucleotides not matched to a gene: 10. In germline, CDR1 is SQVTM, CDR2 ANQGSEA. The CDR3 is made up of 16 amino acids.

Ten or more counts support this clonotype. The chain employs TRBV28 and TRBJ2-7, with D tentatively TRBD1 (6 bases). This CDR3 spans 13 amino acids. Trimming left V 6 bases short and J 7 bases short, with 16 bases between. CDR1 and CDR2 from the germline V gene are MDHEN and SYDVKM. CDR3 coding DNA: TGTGCCAGCAGGCTTCAGGGGATGGGGGAGCAGTACTTC. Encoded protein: CASRLQGMGEQYF. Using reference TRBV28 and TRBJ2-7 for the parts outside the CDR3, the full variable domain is DVKVTQSSRYLVKRTGEKVFLECVQDMDHENMFWYRQDPGLGLRLIYFSYDVKMKEKGDIPEGYSVSREKKERFSLILESASTNQTSMYLCASRLQGMGEQYFGPGTRLTVT.

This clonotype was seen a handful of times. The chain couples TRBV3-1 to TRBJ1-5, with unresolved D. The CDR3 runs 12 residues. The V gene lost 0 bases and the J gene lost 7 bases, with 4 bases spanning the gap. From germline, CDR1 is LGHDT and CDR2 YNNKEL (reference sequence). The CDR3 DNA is TGTGCCAGCAGCCAAGATAAGCAGCCCCAGCATTTT. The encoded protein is CASSQDKQPQHF. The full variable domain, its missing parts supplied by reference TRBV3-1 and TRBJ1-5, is DTAVSQTPKYLVTQMGNDKSIKCEQNLGHDTMYWYKQDSKKFLKIMFSYNNKELIINETVPNRFSPKSPDKAHLNLHINSLELGDSAVYFCASSQDKQPQHFGDGTRLSIL.

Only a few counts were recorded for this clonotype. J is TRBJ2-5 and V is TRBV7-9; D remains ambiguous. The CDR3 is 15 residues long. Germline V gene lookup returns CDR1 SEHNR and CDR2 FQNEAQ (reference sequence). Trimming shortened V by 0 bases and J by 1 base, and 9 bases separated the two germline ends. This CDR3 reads CASSLAPRAQETQYF. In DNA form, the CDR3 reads TGTGCCAGCAGCTTAGCGCCCCGCGCCCAAGAGACCCAGTACTTC.

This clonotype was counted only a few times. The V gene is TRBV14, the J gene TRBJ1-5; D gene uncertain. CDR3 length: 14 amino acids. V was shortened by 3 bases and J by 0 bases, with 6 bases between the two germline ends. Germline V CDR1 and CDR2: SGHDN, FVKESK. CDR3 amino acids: CASSQANSNQPQHF. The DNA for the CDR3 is TGTGCCAGCAGCCAGGCCAATAGCAATCAGCCCCAGCATTTT. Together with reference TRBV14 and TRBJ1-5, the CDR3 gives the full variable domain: EAGVTQFPSHSVIEKGQTVTLRCDPISGHDNLYWYRRVMGKEIKFLLHFVKESKQDESGMPNNRFLAERTGGTYSTLKVQPAELEDSGVYFCASSQANSNQPQHFGDGTRLSIL.